This is a list of T cell receptor beta chains from one sample in a study of identical twins. One entry per CDR3 protein, called by TCRdb with MiXCR from the 5' RACE reads. The top ten clones hold about 0.25% of a sample with roughly 1.6 million distinct CDR3 sequences, about 30% of them seen once. Sequencing used cord blood. These receptors came from a newborn girl in good health. Each CDR3 is given with its conserved first and last residue. Fields, in order: J gene, V gene, clone size, D gene, CDR3 protein, CDR3 DNA. A D gene is named only where the DNA matches it firmly. Size is omitted from some rows. Given values are once, few, many or a class for expanded clones.

>TRBJ1-3|TRBV6-6|NA|TRBD1
CASRPQGAGNTIYF
TGTGCCAGCAGGCCGCAGGGGGCTGGAAACACCATATATTTT
>TRBJ2-1|TRBV10-3|NA|TRBD2
CATGGLADEQFF
TGTGCCACCGGGGGACTAGCGGACGAGCAGTTCTTC
>TRBJ2-5|TRBV5-1|few|NA
CASSLYTGSRYQETQYF
TGCGCCAGCAGCTTGTACACTGGCAGCAGGTACCAAGAGACCCAGTACTTC
>TRBJ2-7|TRBV7-9|NA|TRBD1
CASRRQGSEQYF
TGTGCCAGCAGGCGACAGGGCAGCGAGCAGTACTTC
>TRBJ2-5|TRBV25-1|NA|NA
CASSESGTREQYF
TGTGCCAGCAGTGAATCCGGGACGAGGGAGCAGTACTTC
>TRBJ1-2|TRBV29-1|NA|NA
CSVLGQGEYGYTF
TGCAGCGTCCTCGGTCAGGGAGAGTATGGCTACACCTTC
>TRBJ2-1|TRBV20-1|NA|NA
CSARGPTGHGSINERFF
TGCAGTGCTAGAGGCCCGACGGGACATGGAAGCATCAATGAGCGGTTCTTC
>TRBJ2-7|TRBV3-1|few|NA
CASSPAGMEYEQYF
TGTGCCAGCAGCCCCGCAGGGATGGAGTACGAGCAGTACTTC
>TRBJ2-5|TRBV6-2/TRBV6-3|NA|NA
CASTFNVGNNEQYF
TGTGCCAGCACCTTTAACGTAGGAAACAATGAGCAGTACTTC
>TRBJ2-5|TRBV20-1|once|NA
CSSSLAAETQYF
TGCAGTTCTTCCTTAGCGGCAGAGACCCAGTACTTC
>TRBJ2-7|TRBV5-5|NA|TRBD2
CASSLAVASGAYEQYF
TGTGCCAGCAGCTTGGCCGTGGCTAGCGGTGCCTACGAGCAGTACTTC
>TRBJ2-7|TRBV4-2|NA|NA
CASSQGAMVEYEQYF
TGTGCCAGCAGCCAAGGGGCGATGGTTGAATACGAGCAGTACTTC
>TRBJ2-3|TRBV20-1|few|TRBD2
CSAVLAGGPDTQYF
TGCAGTGCTGTACTAGCGGGAGGGCCAGATACGCAGTATTTT
>TRBJ2-7|TRBV28|NA|NA
CASSFGGLSSYNEQYF
TGTGCCAGCAGTTTCGGCGGCCTCAGCTCCTACAATGAGCAGTACTTC
>TRBJ2-5|TRBV20-1|few|NA
CSARYFRPKETQYF
TGCAGTGCCCGGTATTTCCGTCCCAAAGAGACCCAGTACTTC
>TRBJ2-3|TRBV4-1|NA|TRBD2
CASSHLTSGGGPDTQYF
TGCGCCAGCAGCCACCTTACTAGCGGGGGAGGGCCAGATACGCAGTATTTT
>TRBJ2-7|TRBV7-8|NA|TRBD1
CASSLVEPVQGAKYEQYF
TGTGCCAGCAGCTTAGTGGAGCCAGTTCAGGGGGCGAAGTACGAGCAGTACTTC
>TRBJ1-4|TRBV4-2|NA|TRBD1
CASSQDRSELFF
TGTGCCAGCAGCCAGGACAGGTCAGAACTGTTTTTT
>TRBJ1-1|TRBV5-6|NA|TRBD1
CASSLPGQGPNTEAFF
TGTGCCAGCAGCTTACCGGGACAGGGACCGAACACTGAAGCTTTCTTT
>TRBJ1-2|TRBV10-3|NA|NA
CAIGRGRDYTF
TGTGCCATCGGACGGGGGCGCGACTACACCTTC
>TRBJ1-5|TRBV19|NA|NA
CASATGRQNQPQHF
TGTGCCAGTGCCACCGGCAGGCAAAATCAGCCCCAGCATTTT
>TRBJ1-2|TRBV11-2|NA|NA
CASSSNLRTINYGHTF
TGTGCCAGCAGCTCCAACCTCCGGACAATTAACTATGGCCACACCTTC
>TRBJ2-4|TRBV4-2|NA|TRBD2
CASSQVGTSGGDSIQYF
TGTGCCAGCAGCCAAGTTGGGACTAGCGGGGGGGATAGCATTCAGTACTTC
>TRBJ2-1|TRBV7-8|NA|TRBD2
CASSARREDIYNEQFF
TGTGCCAGCAGCGCACGGCGGGAGGATATCTACAACGAGCAGTTCTTC